This TCR beta chain comes out of a study of T cell responses to AZD1222 COVID-19 vaccine. TCRdb's table, derived via immunoSEQ multiplex PCR, lists solely in-frame clones and lacks some. The table shows over 100,000 clones, with roughly nine tenths occurring only once. The CDR3 spans 20 residues. Germline values: CDR1 LNHDA, CDR2 SQIVND (reference sequence). V lost 6 bases and J 9 bases, leaving 36 bases between the germline ends. This clonotype originated in an adult in good health. Material: peripheral blood, obtained on day 0 of AZD1222 vaccination. The chain joins TRBV19 to TRBJ2-1; TRBD1 might be the D (6 bases). CDR3 in amino acids: CASSLVMAGQRRFGIGEQFF. The DNA for the CDR3 is TGTGCCAGTAGCTTAGTCATGGCAGGACAGAGGCGTTTCGGTATCGGTGAGCAGTTCTTC.